This T cell receptor beta chain is drawn from a study of control samples from healthy donors and cancer patients. The method was immunoSEQ multiplex PCR; TCRdb's version includes in-frame clones alone and lacks a portion of them. This table has around 170,000 clones, about 90% appearing once. Germline CDR1 and CDR2: WNHNN and SYGVQD (reference sequence). The V end lost 6 bases, the J end lost 4 bases, and 16 bases lay between the germline ends. This CDR3 comprises 14 residues. This clone was seen a few times. The chain uses TRBV10-1 and TRBJ2-7; D possibly corresponds to TRBD1 (7 bases). Sequencing input: blood. The source of this sequence is a woman under 40 in good health. In DNA, the CDR3 is TGCGCCAGCAGACGCGGACAGGAGGGGTACGAGCAGTACGTC. Translating gives CASRRGQEGYEQYV.